Presented here are 29 T cell receptor beta chains from one specimen sequenced in a study of cytomegalovirus exposure and HLA in healthy donors. PCR used 60 Vbeta primers and 13 Jbeta primers. The protocol was immunoSEQ multiplex PCR, while the TCRdb copy is restricted to in-frame clones and leaves out a portion. The sample has about 150,000 clones, 70% to 80% seen once; the top ten hold around 13%. Material for sequencing was PBMCs. These receptors all stem from a man in his thirties or forties in good health and CMV-seropositive.

This sequence joins TRBV19 and TRBJ2-1; D is unresolved. CDR1 and CDR2 (germline): LNHDA, SQIVND (reference sequence). Trimming took off 2 bases at V and 8 bases at J, with 16 bases between the two ends. The CDR3 sequence is 15 residues long. The CDR3 sequence: CASSILQTLHDEQFF. Here the CDR3 DNA reads TGTGCCAGTAGTATACTCCAGACTCTACACGATGAGCAGTTCTTC.

J is TRBJ1-5 and V is TRBV2; D is perhaps TRBD1 (5 bases). The CDR3 runs 14 residues. In germline, CDR1 is SNHLY, CDR2 FYNNEI. Trimming removed 8 bases from V and 6 bases from J, with 17 bases in between. The CDR3 DNA follows: TGTGCCAGCGGACGACAGAGGGAGGGTCAGCCCCAGCATTTT. Encoded protein: CASGRQREGQPQHF.

The gene calls are TRBV7-9 and TRBJ2-7; 8 bases agree with TRBD1. Germline CDR1 reads SEHNR; CDR2 reads FQNEAQ (reference sequence). Trimming at V came to 4 bases and at J to 4 bases, leaving 12 bases not matched to a gene. CDR3 length: 16 residues. Here the CDR3 reads CASSSQDRTGIYEQYF. For the CDR3, the DNA is TGTGCCAGCAGCTCACAGGACAGGACAGGGATTTACGAGCAGTACTTC.

This clone has just a few counts. The rearrangement uses TRBV28 and TRBJ2-1; TRBD2 agrees at 13 bases. The CDR3 runs 13 residues. The germline gives CDR1 MDHEN, CDR2 SYDVKM. With 9 bases clipped from V and 6 bases from J, the junction kept 2 bases outside the gene matches. CDR3 in DNA: TGTGCCAGTGGACTAGCGGGAGCCAATGAGCAGTTCTTC. This translates into CASGLAGANEQFF.

The CDR3 here is CASSIIQGEIYEQYF. CDR3 sequence (DNA): TGTGCCAGTAGTATCATTCAGGGGGAAATCTACGAGCAGTACTTC. The chain carries TRBV19 and TRBJ2-7; 7 positions agree with TRBD1. Germline-derived CDR1 and CDR2 are LNHDA and SQIVND (reference sequence). The CDR3 covers 15 residues. With 3 bases clipped from V and 3 bases from J, the junction kept 8 bases outside the gene matches.

This clone came up once. The V gene is TRBV5-1, the J gene TRBJ2-3; the D gene is possibly TRBD2 (6 bases). With 0 bases removed from V and 4 bases from J, the gap between germline ends came to 15 bases. CDR3 length: 16 amino acids. Germline CDR1 SGHRS, CDR2 YFSETQ. Written as DNA, the CDR3 is TGCGCCAGCAGCTTGGCTGGCGGGGTGGGACCAGATACGCAGTATTTT. As protein: CASSLAGGVGPDTQYF. The full variable domain, with the rest looked up from reference TRBV5-1 and TRBJ2-3, is KAGVTQTPRYLIKTRGQQVTLSCSPISGHRSVSWYQQTPGQGLQFLFEYFSETQRNKGNFPGRFSGRQFSNSRSEMNVSTLELGDSALYLCASSLAGGVGPDTQYFGPGTRLTVL.

This clone occurred once. The chain couples TRBV21-1 to TRBJ2-1; the table's D call of TRBD1 was not tested on the DNA. TRBV21-1 is a listed pseudogene. This CDR3 has 16 residues. CDR3 region: CASSKESGHGYNEQFF. CDR3 DNA sequence: TGTGCCAGCAGCAAAGAGTCAGGCCACGGATACAATGAGCAGTTCTTC.

The chain recombines TRBV4-1 with TRBJ1-2; tentatively, D is TRBD1 (5 bases). The germline V gene has CDR1 MGHRA and CDR2 YSYEKL. The V end was cut by 1 base, the J end by 3 bases, with 12 bases between. This CDR3 is 15 amino acids long. The CDR3 is CASSQGLGGDYGYTF. The DNA of the CDR3 is TGCGCCAGCAGCCAAGGCCTGGGAGGGGACTATGGCTACACCTTC.

V and J are TRBV5-1 and TRBJ2-7, with TRBD1 as a possible D gene (6 bases). The CDR3 is made up of 14 amino acids. Germline lookup yields CDR1 SGHRS and CDR2 YFSETQ. V was clipped by 0 bases and J by 6 bases, with 13 bases between them. CDR3: CASSLASTGFEQYF. CDR3 DNA: TGCGCCAGCAGCTTGGCGTCGACAGGTTTCGAGCAGTACTTC.

V usage is TRBV7-3 and J usage is TRBJ2-7, with D hard to call. Germline V gene data show CDR1 as SGHTA and CDR2 as FQGTGA. This CDR3 region has 15 residues. The V end was cut by 2 bases, the J end by 3 bases, with 14 bases between. The CDR3 bases are TGTGCCAGCAGCTTATTTGGCGGTCGAGGCTACGAGCAGTACTTC. Encoded protein: CASSLFGGRGYEQYF.

The V and J genes are TRBV29-1 and TRBJ2-7; D not resolved. V dropped 4 bases and J dropped 3 bases, with 7 bases sitting between them. CDR3 length: 11 residues. Germline V gene lookup returns CDR1 SQVTM and CDR2 ANQGSEA. CDR3 region: CSVGADYEQYF. The CDR3 coding sequence is TGCAGCGTTGGGGCCGACTACGAGCAGTACTTC.

This rearrangement joins TRBV19 to TRBJ1-2; 10 nucleotides agree with TRBD1. V trimming: 5 bases; J trimming: 2 bases; junction bases outside the gene matches: 8. Germline V lookup: CDR1 LNHDA, CDR2 SQIVND (reference sequence). This CDR3 is 16 amino acids long. The CDR3 DNA is TGTGCCAGTAGTCCAGCAGGGACAGGGGCCAACTATGGCTACACCTTC. It codes for CASSPAGTGANYGYTF.

CDR3 sequence: CASTLAASSYNEQFF. As DNA, the CDR3 is TGTGCCAGCACTCTTGCGGCAAGCTCCTACAATGAGCAGTTCTTC. The chain is built from TRBV6-6 and TRBJ2-1, with no clear D. In germline, CDR1 is MNHNY, CDR2 SVGAGI (reference sequence). Between the trimmed V and J ends, which lost 7 bases and 0 bases, there was a span of 13 bases. CDR3 length: 15 residues.

This chain joins TRBV5-4 and TRBJ2-5, with 9 bases that match TRBD2. The J call is uncertain, as TRBJ2-7 better fits the DNA end. This CDR3 has 14 residues. Germline CDR1 reads SGHNT; CDR2 reads YYREEE (reference sequence). CDR3 DNA: TGTGCCAGCAGCCCGATCCGCGGGGGGGACGAGCAGTACTTC. The encoded protein is CASSPIRGGDEQYF.

V usage is TRBV13 and J usage is TRBJ2-5; 8 bases align to TRBD1. The germline V gene has CDR1 PRHDT and CDR2 FYEKMQ (reference sequence). The trim removed 3 bases at V and 11 bases at J, leaving 8 bases unmatched. This CDR3 comprises 13 residues. Here the CDR3 DNA reads TGTGCCAGCAGCTTGGGGACAGGCGGGGAGCAGTACTTC. Translation gives CASSLGTGGEQYF.

The chain combines TRBV28 with TRBJ2-7, with 9 bases aligning to TRBD1. Germline trimming cut 6 bases from V and 7 bases from J; bases unmatched to any gene: 13. This CDR3 spans 15 amino acids. Looked up from germline, CDR1 is MDHEN and CDR2 is SYDVKM. The DNA for the CDR3 is TGTGCCAGCAGCCTTATTGAACAGGGGGCGGAAGAGCAGTACTTC. Its translation: CASSLIEQGAEEQYF.

The chain has TRBV4-1 and TRBJ2-7, with D unresolved. CDR3 length: 16 amino acids. CDR1 MGHRA and CDR2 YSYEKL come from the germline V gene. Between the trimmed V and J ends, which lost 0 bases and 5 bases, there was a span of 17 bases. DNA for the CDR3: TGCGCCAGCAGCCAAGATCTAACGAATCGCGGAGACGAGCAGTACTTC. Amino acids: CASSQDLTNRGDEQYF.

The chain couples TRBV20-1 to TRBJ1-1, with a tentative D call TRBD1 (5 bases). The V gene lost 5 bases and the J gene lost 6 bases, with 10 bases spanning the gap. The germline V gene encodes CDR1 DFQATT and CDR2 SNEGSKA (reference sequence). The CDR3 sequence is 11 residues long. CDR3: CSAPTGAEAFF. The DNA for the CDR3 is TGCAGTGCTCCGACGGGGGCTGAAGCTTTCTTT.

This clone showed up just a few times. The rearrangement uses TRBV11-1 and TRBJ2-7; TRBD2 aligns across 13 bases. The length of the CDR3 is 15 residues. V was clipped by 5 bases and J by 5 bases; unmatched bases: 6. Germline lookup yields CDR1 SGHAT and CDR2 FQDESV (reference sequence). CDR3 bases: TGTGCCAGCAGCCCAGGACTAGCGGGAGAAAACGAGCAGTACTTC. Encoded protein: CASSPGLAGENEQYF.

This clone was observed a few times. The rearrangement joins TRBV5-1 to TRBJ2-7; weak D call: TRBD1 (6 bases). CDR1 SGHRS and CDR2 YFSETQ come from the germline V gene. This CDR3 spans 16 amino acids. V was trimmed by 4 bases and J by 7 bases, leaving 24 bases between them. The CDR3 sequence is CASSETGQTTYVEQYF. CDR3 nucleotides: TGCGCCAGCAGCGAAACGGGACAAACAACCTACGTGGAGCAGTACTTC.

This rearrangement joins TRBV7-3 to TRBJ2-1, with 10 bases lining up with TRBD2. Germline CDR1 reads SGHTA; CDR2 reads FQGTGA. The CDR3 is 18 residues long. V shed 3 bases, J shed 9 bases, and the junction held 17 bases outside the gene matches. CDR3 sequence reads: CASSLFSGRRQGLGEQFF. In DNA, the CDR3 is TGTGCCAGCAGCTTGTTTAGCGGGAGGCGACAAGGGCTGGGTGAGCAGTTCTTC.

This chain connects TRBV6-1 to TRBJ1-5; D is possibly TRBD1 (5 bases). Germline-derived CDR1 and CDR2 are MNHNS and SASEGT. Trimming left V 2 bases short and J 0 bases short, with 11 bases between. The CDR3 sequence is 16 residues long. CDR3 protein: CASSELTADSNQPQHF. Here the CDR3 DNA reads TGTGCCAGCAGTGAATTGACAGCCGATAGCAATCAGCCCCAGCATTTT.

This clone was seen a single time. The genes are TRBV4-1 and TRBJ2-7; 7 bases map to TRBD2. This CDR3 has 16 amino acids. Losses at the gene ends were 4 bases for V and 7 bases for J; bases not matched to a gene: 16. CDR1 MGHRA and CDR2 YSYEKL come from the germline V gene. CDR3 coding DNA: TGCGCCAGCAGCCGAGCCCTGGCTAGCGGAGCTAGGGAGCAGTACTTC. Encoded protein: CASSRALASGAREQYF.

This rearrangement joins TRBV6-1 to TRBJ2-3, with D possibly TRBD2 on 7 matching bases. Between the trimmed V and J ends, which lost 6 bases and 3 bases, there was a span of 13 bases. This CDR3 region has 14 residues. Germline CDR1 and CDR2: MNHNS and SASEGT. The CDR3 DNA reads as TGTGCCAGCAGCTGGGGGGGGCATACAGATACGCAGTATTTT. Its translation: CASSWGGHTDTQYF.

This chain links TRBV7-2 with TRBJ1-1; 10 bases match TRBD1. CDR1 SGHTA and CDR2 FQGNSA come from the germline V gene. The junction had 4 bases not matched to a gene; V was cut back by 6 bases and J by 3 bases. The CDR3 is made up of 14 amino acids. For the CDR3, the DNA is TGTGCCAGCAGACAGACAGGGGGCCACACTGAAGCTTTCTTT. The encoded protein is CASRQTGGHTEAFF.

This chain links TRBV28 with TRBJ2-1, with TRBD2 matching 9 bases. The length of the CDR3 is 15 residues. Losses at the gene ends were 4 bases for V and 8 bases for J; bases not matched to a gene: 9. Germline lookup yields CDR1 MDHEN and CDR2 SYDVKM. CDR3 bases: TGTGCCAGCAGTTCTCAGCGGGAGGTTCGGTATGAGCAGTTCTTC. Its translation is CASSSQREVRYEQFF. Based on the CDR3 plus reference TRBV28 and TRBJ2-1, the full variable domain is DVKVTQSSRYLVKRTGEKVFLECVQDMDHENMFWYRQDPGLGLRLIYFSYDVKMKEKGDIPEGYSVSREKKERFSLILESASTNQTSMYLCASSSQREVRYEQFFGPGTRLTVL.

J is TRBJ2-3 and V is TRBV2, with 12 bases lining up with TRBD1. In germline, CDR1 is SNHLY, CDR2 FYNNEI. The V gene end was trimmed by 10 bases and the J gene end by 3 bases; junction bases not matched to a gene: 2. There are 13 residues in the CDR3. The CDR3 loop is CAKGQGATDTQYF. CDR3 sequence (DNA): TGTGCCAAGGGACAGGGGGCTACAGATACGCAGTATTTT.

The CDR3 spells CASSIGGGTGELFF. As DNA, the CDR3 is TGTGCCAGTAGTATTGGGGGGGGCACCGGGGAGCTGTTTTTT. This chain joins TRBV19 and TRBJ2-2; 7 bases fit TRBD2. J gave up 4 bases and V 3 bases, and 2 bases lay outside the gene matches. The CDR3 has 14 residues. From germline, CDR1 is LNHDA and CDR2 SQIVND (reference sequence).

In this sample, this clone turned up a few times. The V gene is TRBV7-2, the J gene TRBJ2-7, with 10 bases that match TRBD2. The V gene's germline CDR1 is SGHTA and CDR2 FQGNSA. This CDR3 region has 15 residues. The J segment lost 4 bases and the V segment lost 2 bases, leaving 5 bases of the junction unmatched. This CDR3 is CASSLIAGGKYEQYF. The DNA of the CDR3 is TGTGCCAGCAGCTTAATAGCGGGAGGAAAGTACGAGCAGTACTTC.